These 21 T cell receptor beta chains share one sample of origin, sequenced in a study of OX40 agonist ivuxolimab in advanced cancers. This table comes from immunoSEQ multiplex PCR, and its TCRdb copy is limited to in-frame clones, with some not included. In the table there are around 50,000 clones, 70% to 90% of which are singletons. The source material was CD4+ or CD8+ T cells sorted from blood, sampled in a trial of the OX40 agonist ivuxolimab. The receptors originated from an adult with an advanced solid tumor such as melanoma, head and neck, liver or kidney cancer.

This rearrangement joins TRBV27 to TRBJ2-5; 9 bases are shared with TRBD1. The J segment lost 6 bases and the V segment lost 6 bases, leaving 11 bases of the junction unmatched. The CDR3 loop spans 15 amino acids. CDR1 and CDR2 (germline): MNHEY, SMNVEV (reference sequence). The CDR3 loop reads CASSSGTGFMKTQYF. CDR3 nucleotides: TGTGCCAGCAGCTCCGGGACAGGGTTTATGAAGACCCAGTACTTC.

The chain links TRBV29-1 to TRBJ1-3; tentatively, D is TRBD1 (5 bases). V dropped 5 bases and J dropped 3 bases, with 11 bases sitting between them. The CDR3 has 13 residues. CDR1 and CDR2 from the germline V gene are SQVTM and ANQGSEA. The CDR3 DNA reads as TGCAGCGTTTCCCGGGACCTTGGAAACACCATATATTTT. Its protein product is CSVSRDLGNTIYF.

For this clone: Other DNA sequences of this sample code for an identical CDR3. V gene TRBV7-3 combines with J gene TRBJ2-3; D is undetermined. Between the trimmed V and J ends, which lost 4 bases and 0 bases, there was a span of 8 bases. Germline loops: CDR1 SGHTA, CDR2 FQGTGA. The CDR3 is 14 amino acids. In DNA form, the CDR3 reads TGTGCCAGCAGCTCCGTGGGTAGCACAGATACGCAGTATTTT. Translating gives CASSSVGSTDTQYF.

The genes are TRBV6-1 and TRBJ1-1; TRBD1 matches at 8 bases. Trimming at V came to 6 bases and at J to 4 bases, leaving 1 base not matched to a gene. Germline lookup yields CDR1 MNHNS and CDR2 SASEGT. This CDR3 has 12 residues. The CDR3 DNA reads TGTGCCAGCAGCACAGGGGGCACTGAAGCTTTCTTT. It is translated as CASSTGGTEAFF.

In the case of this clone: One junction end does not reproduce the germline sequence, and a read error may be involved. V is TRBV10-2 and J is TRBJ2-1; D is uncertain. Looked up from germline, CDR1 is WSHSY and CDR2 is SAAADI. The CDR3 has 11 amino acids. The CDR3 reads CASREYNEQFF. The CDR3 coding sequence is TGCGCCAGCAGGGAGTACAATGAGCAGTTCTTC.

This chain links TRBV6-6 with TRBJ1-4; D remains unclear. This CDR3 region has 13 residues. Trimming took off 0 bases at V and 2 bases at J, with 1 base between the two ends. Germline V gene data show CDR1 as MNHNY and CDR2 as SVGAGI (reference sequence). CDR3 in amino acids: CASSYSTNEKLFF. In nucleotides, the CDR3 is TGTGCCAGCAGTTACTCCACTAATGAAAAACTGTTTTTT.

V usage is TRBV28 and J usage is TRBJ2-5; possibly TRBD2 for D (5 bases). The CDR3 covers 15 residues. V lost 4 bases and J 5 bases, leaving 17 bases between the germline ends. The V gene's germline CDR1 is MDHEN and CDR2 SYDVKM. The CDR3 sequence is CASSSPEGWRETQYF. The CDR3 bases are TGTGCCAGCAGTTCCCCAGAAGGGTGGAGGGAGACCCAGTACTTC.

This chain connects TRBV7-2 to TRBJ1-2; unclear D gene. CDR1 SGHTA and CDR2 FQGNSA come from the germline V gene. V shed 6 bases and J shed 5 bases, with 7 bases lying between them. The CDR3 is 11 amino acids. The CDR3 here is CASREGYGYTF. CDR3 nucleotide sequence: TGTGCCAGCAGAGAAGGGTATGGCTACACCTTC.

The chain is built from TRBV7-7 and TRBJ2-1, with TRBD1 matching over 10 bases. Germline lookup yields CDR1 SSHAT and CDR2 FNYEAQ (reference sequence). The CDR3 has 14 amino acids. The CDR3 region has the DNA TGTGCTAGCGCAACCGGGACAGGGGTCGGTGAGCAGTTCTTC. This codes for CASATGTGVGEQFF.

The chain has TRBV6-1 and TRBJ1-3; possible D gene TRBD1, 6 bases. Deletions cut 4 bases from V and 0 bases from J, with 13 bases between. Looked up from germline, CDR1 is MNHNS and CDR2 is SASEGT. CDR3 length: 16 amino acids. In DNA form, the CDR3 reads TGTGCCAGCAGTGTCAGTAGGACAGACTCTGGAAACACCATATATTTT. Translating it yields CASSVSRTDSGNTIYF.

DNA of the CDR3: TGTGCCAGCAGTTTTATACGCACAGGGGGCTCAGGCTATGGCTACACCTTC. This sequence encodes CASSFIRTGGSGYGYTF. V gene TRBV28 combines with J gene TRBJ1-2; 9 nucleotides match TRBD1. The CDR3 sequence is 17 residues long. The germline CDR1 and CDR2 sequences are MDHEN and SYDVKM. V was pared by 3 bases and J by 4 bases, with 12 bases of the junction left unmatched.

The chain has TRBV21-1 and TRBJ2-7. TRBV21-1 is shown as a pseudogene. The CDR3 has 17 amino acids. The CDR3 loop is CASSKARNTEVSKEQYF. The CDR3 bases are TGTGCCAGCAGCAAAGCGCGTAATACAGAGGTATCTAAGGAGCAGTACTTC.

The CDR3 reads CAISDGVSLSGQFF. For the CDR3, the DNA is TGTGCCATCAGTGATGGCGTCAGCTTATCAGGACAGTTCTTC. V is TRBV10-3 and J is TRBJ2-1; D is uncertain. V was cut by 3 bases and J by 13 bases, with 19 bases left in between. The CDR3 has 14 amino acids. CDR1 ENHRY and CDR2 SYGVKD come from the germline V gene.

This sequence joins TRBV5-4 and TRBJ2-7, with D possibly TRBD2 on 5 matching bases. This CDR3 has 15 residues. Germline loops: CDR1 SGHNT, CDR2 YYREEE (reference sequence). V was pared by 2 bases and J by 0 bases, with 12 bases between. CDR3 in DNA: TGTGCCAGCAGCTTTGGAGGCCCAAACTCCTACGAGCAGTACTTC. Protein product: CASSFGGPNSYEQYF. The whole variable domain, filled in from reference TRBV5-4 and TRBJ2-7, reads ETGVTQSPTHLIKTRGQQVTLRCSSQSGHNTVSWYQQALGQGPQFIFQYYREEENGRGNFPPRFSGLQFPNYSSELNVNALELDDSALYLCASSFGGPNSYEQYFGPGTRLTVT.

This rearrangement joins TRBV7-9 to TRBJ1-3, with D possibly being TRBD1 (5 bases). Germline V gene sequence: CDR1 SEHNR, CDR2 FQNEAQ (reference sequence). The germline V and J ends were trimmed by 1 base and 4 bases, with 8 bases remaining between them. This CDR3 is built from 14 residues. CDR3 residues: CASSLGQIGNTIYF. In DNA, the CDR3 is TGTGCCAGCAGCTTAGGACAGATCGGAAACACCATATATTTT.

The chain has TRBV7-9 and TRBJ2-2; D remains unclear. CDR1 is SEHNR, CDR2 FQNEAQ, per germline (reference sequence). The germline V and J ends were trimmed by 1 base and 2 bases, with 5 bases remaining between them. CDR3 length: 14 residues. The DNA of the CDR3 is TGTGCCAGCAGCTTAGGGGGAAACACCGGGGAGCTGTTTTTT. This translates into CASSLGGNTGELFF.

The gene calls are TRBV6-5 and TRBJ1-1, with unresolved D. Trimming cost V 4 bases and J 1 base, with 7 bases left between them. The CDR3 is 13 residues long. The germline gives CDR1 MNHEY, CDR2 SVGAGI. CDR3 loop: CASSSRTNTEAFF. DNA of the CDR3: TGTGCCAGCAGTTCCCGGACGAACACTGAAGCTTTCTTT.

This sequence joins TRBV28 and TRBJ1-4; 9 bases map to TRBD1. The CDR3 has 16 amino acids. V lost 4 bases to trimming and J lost 8 bases; unmatched junction nucleotides: 11. Germline CDR1 MDHEN, CDR2 SYDVKM. CDR3 amino acids: CASSSSGQGIGEKLFF. DNA for the CDR3: TGTGCCAGCAGTTCCTCCGGACAGGGGATAGGAGAAAAACTGTTTTTT.

The CDR3 nucleotides are TGTGCCAGCAGTTTGGGAGGGGTTGTTCCCGGGGAGCTGTTTTTT. It specifies CASSLGGVVPGELFF. This chain uses TRBV6-5 with TRBJ2-2; 7 bases are shared with TRBD2. There are 15 residues in the CDR3. Germline CDR1 reads MNHEY; CDR2 reads SVGAGI. J was trimmed by 6 bases and V by 4 bases; bases with no gene match: 8.

The rearrangement links TRBV7-6 to TRBJ2-1; 13 nucleotides line up with TRBD2. Germline CDR1 reads SGHVS; CDR2 reads FNYEAQ. The trim removed 5 bases at V and 10 bases at J, leaving 14 bases unmatched. The CDR3 has 17 amino acids. CDR3 in amino acids: CASSPGLAGSSSWEQFF. Here the CDR3 DNA reads TGTGCCAGCAGCCCGGGACTAGCGGGGTCTAGCTCGTGGGAGCAGTTCTTC.

The chain couples TRBV6-1 to TRBJ2-1; unclear D gene. CDR1 is MNHNS and CDR2 is SASEGT in the germline V gene. The V gene lost 8 bases and the J gene lost 1 base, with 9 bases spanning the gap. The CDR3 extends over 13 amino acids. CDR3 DNA sequence: TGTGCCAGCGGATCGCAATCCTACAATGAGCAGTTCTTC. It codes for CASGSQSYNEQFF.